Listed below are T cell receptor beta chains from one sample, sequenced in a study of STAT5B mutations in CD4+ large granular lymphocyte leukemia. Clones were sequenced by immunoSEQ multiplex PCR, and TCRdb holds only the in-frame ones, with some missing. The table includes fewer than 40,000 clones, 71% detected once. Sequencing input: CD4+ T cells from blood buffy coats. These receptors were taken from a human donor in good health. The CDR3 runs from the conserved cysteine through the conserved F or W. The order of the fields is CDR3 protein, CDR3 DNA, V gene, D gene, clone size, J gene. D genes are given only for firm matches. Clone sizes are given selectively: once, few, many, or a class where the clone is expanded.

CDR3aa: CASSLRHLPYEQYF; CDR3nt: TGTGCCAGTAGTCTAAGACATCTCCCATACGAGCAGTACTTC; v_gene: TRBV19; d_gene: -; abundance: -; j_gene: TRBJ2-7
CDR3aa: CASSSPSQGSFNSYNSPLHF; CDR3nt: TGTGCCAGCAGCTCACCATCACAAGGAAGTTTCAATTCCTATAATTCACCCCTCCACTTT; v_gene: TRBV7-6; d_gene: -; abundance: -; j_gene: TRBJ1-6
CDR3aa: CASSGQENTGELFF; CDR3nt: TGTGCCAGCAGTGGACAGGAGAACACCGGGGAGCTGTTTTTT; v_gene: TRBV6-4; d_gene: -; abundance: few; j_gene: TRBJ2-2
CDR3aa: CASSPPLLGPMNTEAFF; CDR3nt: TGTGCCAGCTCACCACCGCTTTTGGGTCCCATGAACACTGAAGCTTTCTTT; v_gene: TRBV18; d_gene: -; abundance: -; j_gene: TRBJ1-1
CDR3aa: CASSIQGGGTSTDTQYF; CDR3nt: TGTGCCAGCAGCATACAAGGCGGGGGGACTAGCACAGATACGCAGTATTTT; v_gene: TRBV7-6; d_gene: TRBD2; abundance: -; j_gene: TRBJ2-3
CDR3aa: CASSRGLAGGYNEQFF; CDR3nt: TGTGCCAGCAGCCGAGGATTAGCGGGGGGCTACAATGAGCAGTTCTTC; v_gene: TRBV11-2; d_gene: TRBD2; abundance: few; j_gene: TRBJ2-1
CDR3aa: CASSPTGSNQPQHF; CDR3nt: TGTGCCAGCAGCCCGACCGGAAGCAATCAGCCCCAGCATTTT; v_gene: TRBV28; d_gene: -; abundance: -; j_gene: TRBJ1-5
CDR3aa: CAIRATGVDEQYF; CDR3nt: TGTGCCATCAGGGCAACAGGGGTCGACGAGCAGTACTTC; v_gene: TRBV10-3; d_gene: TRBD1; abundance: -; j_gene: TRBJ2-7
CDR3aa: CASRITSGNTIYF; CDR3nt: TGTGCCAGCAGGATTACCTCTGGAAACACCATATATTTT; v_gene: TRBV6-5; d_gene: -; abundance: -; j_gene: TRBJ1-3
CDR3aa: CASSLTRTSGGSYEQYF; CDR3nt: TGTGCCAGCAGCTTGACAAGGACTAGCGGTGGATCCTACGAGCAGTACTTC; v_gene: TRBV11-1; d_gene: TRBD2; abundance: -; j_gene: TRBJ2-7
CDR3aa: CARLCPTDTQYF; CDR3nt: TGTGCTCGTCTATGCCCTACAGATACGCAGTATTTT; v_gene: TRBV9; d_gene: -; abundance: -; j_gene: TRBJ2-3
CDR3aa: CASSLGRIEKLFF; CDR3nt: TGTGCCAGCAGTTTAGGCCGTATAGAAAAACTGTTTTTT; v_gene: TRBV28; d_gene: -; abundance: -; j_gene: TRBJ1-4
CDR3aa: CASSHPPGQGAGNSPLHF; CDR3nt: TGTGCCAGCAGCCACCCTCCGGGACAGGGGGCTGGGAATTCACCCCTCCACTTT; v_gene: TRBV7-9; d_gene: TRBD1; abundance: -; j_gene: TRBJ1-6
CDR3aa: CASSLKPTETQYF; CDR3nt: TGCGCCAGCAGCTTAAAGCCTACAGAGACCCAGTACTTC; v_gene: TRBV5-1; d_gene: -; abundance: -; j_gene: TRBJ2-5
CDR3aa: CASSPRAMPSQETQYF; CDR3nt: TGTGCCAGCTCACCACGGGCGATGCCGTCCCAAGAGACCCAGTACTTC; v_gene: TRBV18; d_gene: -; abundance: -; j_gene: TRBJ2-5
CDR3aa: CASSLRGQRDTQYF; CDR3nt: TGTGCCAGCAGTTTACGGGGTCAGAGGGATACGCAGTATTTT; v_gene: TRBV27; d_gene: -; abundance: few; j_gene: TRBJ2-3
CDR3aa: CASFTPPNQPQHF; CDR3nt: TGTGCCAGCTTTACCCCGCCCAATCAGCCCCAGCATTTT; v_gene: TRBV5-8; d_gene: -; abundance: few; j_gene: TRBJ1-5
CDR3aa: CASWRGRGGLRTNTEAFF; CDR3nt: TGCGCCAGCTGGAGAGGTCGCGGGGGCCTACGTACGAACACTGAAGCTTTCTTT; v_gene: TRBV10-2; d_gene: -; abundance: -; j_gene: TRBJ1-1
CDR3aa: CAVERGSNNEQFF; CDR3nt: TGTGCGGTTGAGCGGGGATCCAACAATGAGCAGTTCTTC; v_gene: TRBV2; d_gene: TRBD2; abundance: -; j_gene: TRBJ2-1
CDR3aa: CASSEALGSDQPQHF; CDR3nt: TGTGCCAGCAGTGAAGCGCTGGGGTCAGATCAGCCCCAGCATTTT; v_gene: TRBV6-1; d_gene: -; abundance: -; j_gene: TRBJ1-5
CDR3aa: CASKPSGTGYNEQFF; CDR3nt: TGTGCCAGCAAACCTTCCGGGACAGGTTACAATGAGCAGTTCTTC; v_gene: TRBV6-5; d_gene: TRBD1; abundance: -; j_gene: TRBJ2-1
CDR3aa: CSVRQGKGPQHF; CDR3nt: TGCAGCGTTAGACAGGGGAAGGGGCCCCAGCATTTT; v_gene: TRBV29-1; d_gene: TRBD1; abundance: -; j_gene: TRBJ1-5
CDR3aa: CASSPGTGFSGNTIYF; CDR3nt: TGTGCCAGCAGCCCAGGGACGGGGTTCTCTGGAAACACCATATATTTT; v_gene: TRBV5-5; d_gene: -; abundance: -; j_gene: TRBJ1-3
CDR3aa: CASSQRPGGRYGYTF; CDR3nt: TGTGCCAGCAGCCAACGACCCGGGGGCCGGTATGGCTACACCTTC; v_gene: TRBV16; d_gene: -; abundance: once; j_gene: TRBJ1-2
CDR3aa: CASSEAGLAGELFF; CDR3nt: TGTGCCAGCAGTGAGGCGGGGTTAGCCGGGGAGCTGTTTTTT; v_gene: TRBV6-1; d_gene: -; abundance: -; j_gene: TRBJ2-2
CDR3aa: CASSPVTGDAEAFF; CDR3nt: TGTGCCAGCTCACCAGTAACAGGGGACGCTGAAGCTTTCTTT; v_gene: TRBV18; d_gene: TRBD1; abundance: few; j_gene: TRBJ1-1
CDR3aa: CASSGDVATEAFF; CDR3nt: TGTGCCAGCAGTGGGGATGTCGCCACTGAAGCTTTCTTT; v_gene: TRBV2; d_gene: -; abundance: -; j_gene: TRBJ1-1
CDR3aa: CASSRRGGKNEQYF; CDR3nt: TGTGCCAGCAGCCGACGGGGGGGCAAAAACGAGCAGTACTTC; v_gene: TRBV5-8; d_gene: TRBD2; abundance: -; j_gene: TRBJ2-7
CDR3aa: CASSLQVAGPYGYTF; CDR3nt: TGTGCCAGCAGTTTGCAGGTCGCGGGACCATATGGCTACACCTTC; v_gene: TRBV28; d_gene: -; abundance: -; j_gene: TRBJ1-2
CDR3aa: CASRWEGGTRTGELFF; CDR3nt: TGCGCCAGCCGTTGGGAGGGAGGAACAAGGACCGGGGAGCTGTTTTTT; v_gene: TRBV5-1; d_gene: TRBD2; abundance: once; j_gene: TRBJ2-2
CDR3aa: CASSFSGTGNTIYF; CDR3nt: TGTGCCAGCAGTTTTTCAGGGACTGGAAACACCATATATTTT; v_gene: TRBV28; d_gene: -; abundance: -; j_gene: TRBJ1-3
CDR3aa: CASSLLANGYNQPQHF; CDR3nt: TGTGCCAGCAGTTTACTAGCGAATGGTTACAATCAGCCCCAGCATTTT; v_gene: TRBV27; d_gene: -; abundance: -; j_gene: TRBJ1-5
CDR3aa: CASSRTYSYEQYF; CDR3nt: TGTGCCAGCAGCCGCACTTACTCCTACGAGCAGTACTTC; v_gene: TRBV6-5; d_gene: -; abundance: -; j_gene: TRBJ2-7
CDR3aa: CASSASRDRGYQPQHF; CDR3nt: TGTGCCAGCAGTGCGAGCCGGGACAGGGGATATCAGCCCCAGCATTTT; v_gene: TRBV2; d_gene: TRBD1; abundance: -; j_gene: TRBJ1-5
CDR3aa: CASRTGGGGELFF; CDR3nt: TGTGCCAGCCGGACAGGGGGCGGCGGGGAGCTGTTTTTT; v_gene: TRBV28; d_gene: TRBD1; abundance: -; j_gene: TRBJ2-2
CDR3aa: CASSAGTGGVNQPQHF; CDR3nt: TGTGCCAGCAGCGCCGGGACAGGGGGCGTCAATCAGCCCCAGCATTTT; v_gene: TRBV9; d_gene: TRBD1; abundance: few; j_gene: TRBJ1-5
CDR3aa: CASSPLGVSSTEAFF; CDR3nt: TGTGCCAGCAGCCCGCTGGGGGTCTCGAGCACTGAAGCTTTCTTT; v_gene: TRBV28; d_gene: -; abundance: -; j_gene: TRBJ1-1
CDR3aa: CSVEDFAAGKTYEQYF; CDR3nt: TGCAGCGTTGAAGATTTCGCGGCAGGGAAAACCTACGAGCAGTACTTC; v_gene: TRBV29-1; d_gene: -; abundance: -; j_gene: TRBJ2-7
CDR3aa: CASSQEVTADQPQHF; CDR3nt: TGCGCCAGCAGCCAAGAAGTAACCGCCGATCAGCCCCAGCATTTT; v_gene: TRBV4-1; d_gene: -; abundance: few; j_gene: TRBJ1-5
CDR3aa: CASDRGYTGDEQFF; CDR3nt: TGTGCCAGCGACCGGGGCTATACGGGGGATGAGCAGTTCTTC; v_gene: TRBV19; d_gene: -; abundance: few; j_gene: TRBJ2-1
CDR3aa: CARRLQGGRGRNTEAFF; CDR3nt: TGTGCCAGAAGATTACAGGGTGGACGAGGGAGAAACACTGAAGCTTTCTTT; v_gene: TRBV5-3; d_gene: -; abundance: -; j_gene: TRBJ1-1
CDR3aa: CASSQGLAVMSSYNEQFF; CDR3nt: TGTGCCAGCAGCCAAGGGCTAGCGGTGATGAGCTCCTACAATGAGCAGTTCTTC; v_gene: TRBV14; d_gene: TRBD2; abundance: -; j_gene: TRBJ2-1
CDR3aa: CASTRGGAGTEAFF; CDR3nt: TGTGCCAGTACTCGGGGGGGCGCGGGCACTGAAGCTTTCTTT; v_gene: TRBV19; d_gene: -; abundance: -; j_gene: TRBJ1-1
CDR3aa: CASSFRVLSSYEQYF; CDR3nt: TGTGCCAGCAGCTTTCGGGTTTTAAGCTCCTACGAGCAGTACTTC; v_gene: TRBV5-6; d_gene: -; abundance: once; j_gene: TRBJ2-7
CDR3aa: CASSRTENEKLFF; CDR3nt: TGCGCCAGCAGCCGGACGGAGAATGAAAAACTGTTTTTT; v_gene: TRBV5-1; d_gene: -; abundance: few; j_gene: TRBJ1-4
CDR3aa: CANVQGYYGYTF; CDR3nt: TGTGCCAACGTTCAAGGGTACTATGGCTACACCTTC; v_gene: TRBV10-3; d_gene: -; abundance: -; j_gene: TRBJ1-2
CDR3aa: CASSSPGGPVAGYTF; CDR3nt: TGTGCCAGCAGTTCCCCCGGGGGCCCTGTCGCGGGCTACACCTTC; v_gene: TRBV6-5; d_gene: -; abundance: -; j_gene: TRBJ1-2
CDR3aa: CASSLERDRGRNGYTF; CDR3nt: TGTGCCAGCAGTTTGGAAAGGGACAGGGGGCGAAATGGCTACACCTTC; v_gene: TRBV27; d_gene: TRBD1; abundance: -; j_gene: TRBJ1-2
CDR3aa: CACSPWNTEAFF; CDR3nt: TGTGCCTGCTCTCCTTGGAACACTGAAGCTTTCTTT; v_gene: TRBV30; d_gene: -; abundance: -; j_gene: TRBJ1-1
CDR3aa: CASSSGGSFYNEQFF; CDR3nt: TGTGCCAGCAGTTCGGGGGGTTCCTTCTACAATGAGCAGTTCTTC; v_gene: TRBV2; d_gene: TRBD2; abundance: -; j_gene: TRBJ2-1
CDR3aa: CASNAGIRGQETQYF; CDR3nt: TGTGCCAGTAACGCAGGGATTAGAGGCCAAGAGACCCAGTACTTC; v_gene: TRBV9; d_gene: -; abundance: -; j_gene: TRBJ2-5
CDR3aa: CASSPGPGRGGTEAFF; CDR3nt: TGTGCCAGCAGTCCCGGACCGGGGCGGGGTGGCACTGAAGCTTTCTTT; v_gene: TRBV28; d_gene: -; abundance: -; j_gene: TRBJ1-1
CDR3aa: CASSPAGDATNEKLFF; CDR3nt: TGTGCCAGCAGCCCGGCAGGGGATGCAACTAATGAAAAACTGTTTTTT; v_gene: TRBV7-9; d_gene: -; abundance: -; j_gene: TRBJ1-4
CDR3aa: CAWSVLGNYGYTF; CDR3nt: TGTGCCTGGAGTGTACTAGGGAACTATGGCTACACCTTC; v_gene: TRBV30; d_gene: -; abundance: -; j_gene: TRBJ1-2
CDR3aa: CASSLGGDSSYEQYF; CDR3nt: TGTGCCAGCAGCCTCGGTGGGGACAGTTCCTACGAGCAGTACTTC; v_gene: TRBV13; d_gene: TRBD1; abundance: once; j_gene: TRBJ2-7
CDR3aa: CASSPRSRDRGFLSSGNTIYF; CDR3nt: TGTGCCAGCAGTCCAAGGTCCCGGGACAGGGGGTTCTTGAGCTCTGGAAACACCATATATTTT; v_gene: TRBV27; d_gene: TRBD1; abundance: -; j_gene: TRBJ1-3
CDR3aa: CACIGSWNQPQHF; CDR3nt: TGTGCCTGTATAGGGAGCTGGAATCAGCCCCAGCATTTT; v_gene: TRBV30; d_gene: -; abundance: -; j_gene: TRBJ1-5
CDR3aa: CASSDATIDEEKLFF; CDR3nt: TGTGCCAGCAGTGATGCCACGATTGATGAAGAAAAACTGTTTTTT; v_gene: TRBV2; d_gene: -; abundance: -; j_gene: TRBJ1-4